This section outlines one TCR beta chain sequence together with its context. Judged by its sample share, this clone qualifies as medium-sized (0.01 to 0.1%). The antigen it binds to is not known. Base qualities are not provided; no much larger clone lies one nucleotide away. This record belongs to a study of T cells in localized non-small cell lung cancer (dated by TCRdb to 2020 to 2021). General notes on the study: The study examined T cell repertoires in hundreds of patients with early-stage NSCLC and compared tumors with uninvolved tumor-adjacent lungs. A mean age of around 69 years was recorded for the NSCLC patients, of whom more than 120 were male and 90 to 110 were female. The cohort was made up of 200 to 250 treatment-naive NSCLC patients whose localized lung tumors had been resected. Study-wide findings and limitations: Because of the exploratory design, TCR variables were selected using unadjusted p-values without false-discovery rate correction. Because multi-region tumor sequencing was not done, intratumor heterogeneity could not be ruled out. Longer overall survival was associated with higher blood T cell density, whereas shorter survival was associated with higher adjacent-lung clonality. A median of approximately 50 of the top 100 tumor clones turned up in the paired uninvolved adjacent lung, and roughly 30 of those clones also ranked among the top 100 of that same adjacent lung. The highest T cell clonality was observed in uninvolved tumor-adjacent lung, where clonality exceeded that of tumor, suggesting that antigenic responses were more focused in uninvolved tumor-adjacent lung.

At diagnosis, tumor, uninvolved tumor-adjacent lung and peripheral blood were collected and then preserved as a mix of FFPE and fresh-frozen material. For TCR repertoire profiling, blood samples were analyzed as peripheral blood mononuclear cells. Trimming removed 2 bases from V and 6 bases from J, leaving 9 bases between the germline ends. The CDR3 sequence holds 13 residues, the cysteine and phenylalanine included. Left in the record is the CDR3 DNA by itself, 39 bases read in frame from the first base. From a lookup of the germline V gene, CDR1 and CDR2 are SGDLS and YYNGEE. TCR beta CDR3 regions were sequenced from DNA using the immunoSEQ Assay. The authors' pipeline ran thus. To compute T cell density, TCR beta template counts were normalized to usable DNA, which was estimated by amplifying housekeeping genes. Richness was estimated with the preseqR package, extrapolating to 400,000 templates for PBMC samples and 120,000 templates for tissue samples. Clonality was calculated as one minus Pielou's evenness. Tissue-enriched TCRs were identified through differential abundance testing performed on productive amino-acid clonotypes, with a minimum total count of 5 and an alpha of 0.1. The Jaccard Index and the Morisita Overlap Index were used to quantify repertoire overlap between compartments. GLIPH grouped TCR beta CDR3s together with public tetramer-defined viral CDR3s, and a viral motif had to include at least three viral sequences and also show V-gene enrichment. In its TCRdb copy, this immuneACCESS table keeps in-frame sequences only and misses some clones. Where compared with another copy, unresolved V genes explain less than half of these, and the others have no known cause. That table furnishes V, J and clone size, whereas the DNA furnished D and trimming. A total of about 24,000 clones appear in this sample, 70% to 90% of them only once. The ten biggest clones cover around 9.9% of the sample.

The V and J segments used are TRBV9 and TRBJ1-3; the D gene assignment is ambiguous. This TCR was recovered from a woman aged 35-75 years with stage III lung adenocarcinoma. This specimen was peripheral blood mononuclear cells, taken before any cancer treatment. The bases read TGTGCCAGCAGCGTGGAGGGAACAAACACCATATATTTT. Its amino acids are CASSVEGTNTIYF.